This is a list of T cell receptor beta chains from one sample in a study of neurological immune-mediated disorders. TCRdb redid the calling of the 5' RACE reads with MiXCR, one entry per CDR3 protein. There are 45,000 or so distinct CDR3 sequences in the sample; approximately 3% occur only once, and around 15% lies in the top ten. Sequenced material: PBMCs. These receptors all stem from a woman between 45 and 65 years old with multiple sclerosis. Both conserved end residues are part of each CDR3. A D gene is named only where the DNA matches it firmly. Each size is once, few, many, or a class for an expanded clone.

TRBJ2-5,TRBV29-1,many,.,CSAALQPQETQYF,TGCAGCGCCGCCCTGCAACCACAAGAGACCCAGTACTTC
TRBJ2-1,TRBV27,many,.,CASSRGYYNEQFF,TGTGCCAGCAGCCGGGGGTATTACAATGAGCAGTTCTTC
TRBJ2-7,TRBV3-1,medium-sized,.,CASSQAGYEQYF,TGTGCCAGCAGCCAAGCAGGCTACGAGCAGTACTTC
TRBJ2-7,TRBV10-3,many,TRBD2,CAISGTSGSYEQYF,TGTGCCATCAGTGGCACTAGCGGATCCTACGAGCAGTACTTC
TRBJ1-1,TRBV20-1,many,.,CSARDRKGLNTEAFF,TGCAGTGCTAGAGATCGGAAGGGACTGAACACTGAAGCTTTCTTT
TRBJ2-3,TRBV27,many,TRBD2,CASSMRTSEGADTQYF,TGTGCCAGCAGTATGAGGACTAGCGAAGGTGCAGATACGCAGTATTTT
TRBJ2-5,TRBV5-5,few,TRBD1,CASSLAPGQGETQYF,TGTGCCAGCAGCTTAGCTCCGGGACAGGGAGAGACCCAGTACTTC
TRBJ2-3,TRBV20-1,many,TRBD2,CSASSFPSGSTDTQYF,TGCAGTGCTAGTTCATTTCCTAGCGGAAGCACAGATACGCAGTATTTT
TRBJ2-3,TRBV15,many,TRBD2,CATSRGLAGPGDTQYF,TGTGCCACCAGCAGAGGGCTAGCGGGGCCGGGGGATACGCAGTATTTT
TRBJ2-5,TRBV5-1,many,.,CASSLGTDYTQETQYF,TGCGCCAGCAGCTTGGGAACGGACTATACCCAAGAGACCCAGTACTTC
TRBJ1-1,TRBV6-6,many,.,CASSPRGMNTEAFF,TGTGCCAGCAGTCCACGGGGAATGAACACTGAAGCTTTCTTT
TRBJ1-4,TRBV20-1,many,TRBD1,CSALPGQGDEKLFF,TGCAGTGCATTACCGGGACAGGGCGATGAAAAACTGTTTTTT
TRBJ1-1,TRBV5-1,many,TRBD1,CASSPGQGSPMNTEAFF,TGCGCCAGCAGCCCCGGACAGGGCTCCCCTATGAACACTGAAGCTTTCTTT
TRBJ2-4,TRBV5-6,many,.,CASSLRGRNIQYF,TGTGCCAGCAGCTTGCGGGGCCGGAACATTCAGTACTTC
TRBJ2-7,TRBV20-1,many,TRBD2,CSAPNQREGEQYF,TGCAGTGCTCCCAATCAGCGGGAGGGCGAGCAGTACTTC
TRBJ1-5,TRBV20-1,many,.,CSASEGFRQPQHF,TGCAGTGCTAGTGAGGGGTTCCGGCAGCCCCAGCATTTT
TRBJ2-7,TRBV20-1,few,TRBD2,CSATRIGTSGKGEQYF,TGCAGTGCCACCAGGATCGGGACTAGCGGGAAGGGGGAGCAGTACTTC
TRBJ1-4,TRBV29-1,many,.,CSVVFREKLFF,TGCAGCGTTGTCTTCCGGGAAAAACTGTTTTTT
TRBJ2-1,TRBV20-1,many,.,CSARDPERLIADNEQFF,TGCAGTGCTAGAGACCCCGAAAGGTTGATAGCCGACAATGAGCAGTTCTTC
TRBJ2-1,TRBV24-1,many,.,CATRDSSYNEQFF,TGTGCCACCAGGGACAGCTCCTACAATGAGCAGTTCTTC
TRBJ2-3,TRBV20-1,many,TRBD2,CSARSGGRSYTQYF,TGCAGTGCTAGATCGGGAGGTAGGAGCTATACGCAGTATTTT
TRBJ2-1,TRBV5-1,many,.,CASSLADTEQFF,TGCGCCAGCAGTCTGGCTGACACTGAGCAGTTCTTC
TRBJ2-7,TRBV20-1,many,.,CSARDRPGGYEQYF,TGCAGTGCTAGAGATCGCCCCGGTGGCTACGAGCAGTACTTC
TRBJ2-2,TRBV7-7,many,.,CASSSTGTVNTGELFF,TGTGCCAGCAGTTCCACCGGGACGGTGAACACCGGGGAGCTGTTTTTT
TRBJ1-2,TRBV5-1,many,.,CASRVSQSNYGYTF,TGCGCCAGCAGGGTTTCACAGTCTAACTATGGCTACACCTTC
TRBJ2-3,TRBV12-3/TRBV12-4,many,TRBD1,CASSLGTDTDTQYF,TGTGCCAGCAGTCTAGGGACAGACACAGATACGCAGTATTTT
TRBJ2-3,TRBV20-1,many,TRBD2,CSARVTSGTDTQYF,TGCAGTGCTAGGGTCACTAGCGGGACAGATACGCAGTATTTT
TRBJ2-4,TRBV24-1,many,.,CATSDSWGAQNIQYF,TGTGCCACCAGTGATTCTTGGGGGGCCCAAAACATTCAGTACTTC
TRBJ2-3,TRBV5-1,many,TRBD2,CASSSLAGGPDTQYF,TGCGCCAGCAGCTCTCTAGCGGGAGGGCCAGATACGCAGTATTTT
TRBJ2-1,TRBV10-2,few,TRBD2,CASRVAGDHEQFF,TGCGCCAGCAGAGTAGCGGGGGACCATGAGCAGTTCTTC
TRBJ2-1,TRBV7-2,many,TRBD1,CASGRDRADVDEQFF,TGTGCCAGCGGCAGGGACAGGGCCGACGTGGATGAGCAGTTCTTC
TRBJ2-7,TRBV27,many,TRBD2,CASSRAGTSGSRQYF,TGTGCCAGCAGCCGCGCCGGGACTAGCGGTTCTAGGCAGTACTTC
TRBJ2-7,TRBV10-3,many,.,CAISEASYEQYF,TGTGCCATCAGTGAGGCTTCCTACGAGCAGTACTTC
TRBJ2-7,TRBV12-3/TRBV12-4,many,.,CASSPDSHEQYF,TGTGCCAGCAGTCCGGACAGCCACGAGCAGTACTTC
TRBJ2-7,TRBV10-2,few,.,CASSVGGPPSYEQYF,TGCGCCAGCAGTGTTGGCGGGCCTCCTTCCTACGAGCAGTACTTC
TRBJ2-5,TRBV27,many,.,CASSLSTGYPIKTQYF,TGTGCCAGCAGTTTATCGACTGGGTACCCTATAAAGACCCAGTACTTC
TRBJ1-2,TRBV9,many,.,CASSQTGSPINYGYTF,TGTGCCAGCAGTCAGACAGGAAGTCCGATTAACTATGGCTACACCTTC
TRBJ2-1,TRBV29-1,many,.,CSGGSGSLPQFF,TGCAGCGGGGGTTCGGGCTCACTTCCCCAGTTCTTC
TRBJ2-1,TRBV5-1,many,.,CASSSRGQDGYNEQFF,TGCGCCAGCAGCTCCAGAGGGCAGGACGGGTACAATGAGCAGTTCTTC
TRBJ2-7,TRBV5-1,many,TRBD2,CASSMTSGTYEQYF,TGCGCCAGCAGCATGACTAGCGGGACCTACGAGCAGTACTTC
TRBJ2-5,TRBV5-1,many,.,CASSLAGQPQETQYF,TGCGCCAGCAGCTTGGCGGGACAACCCCAAGAGACCCAGTACTTC
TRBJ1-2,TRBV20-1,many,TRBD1,CSATQSGTGRSGGYTF,TGCAGTGCTACCCAATCCGGGACAGGGAGGTCTGGTGGCTACACCTTC
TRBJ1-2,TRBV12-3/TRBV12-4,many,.,CASSLAGSLRGYTF,TGTGCCAGCAGTTTAGCCGGGAGTCTTCGCGGCTACACCTTC
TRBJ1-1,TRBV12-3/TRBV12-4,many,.,CASSFPRENTEAFF,TGTGCCAGCAGTTTTCCCAGGGAAAACACTGAAGCTTTCTTT
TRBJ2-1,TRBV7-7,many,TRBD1,CASSSGGVAYNEQFF,TGTGCCAGCAGCTCAGGGGGCGTCGCCTACAATGAGCAGTTCTTC
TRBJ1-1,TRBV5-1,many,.,CASSFGADMNTEAFF,TGCGCCAGCAGCTTTGGCGCAGACATGAACACTGAAGCTTTCTTT
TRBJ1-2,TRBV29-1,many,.,CSVHDYGYTF,TGCAGCGTTCACGACTATGGCTACACCTTC
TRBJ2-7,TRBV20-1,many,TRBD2,CSARLAGSGYEQYF,TGCAGTGCTAGACTAGCGGGATCAGGGTACGAGCAGTACTTC
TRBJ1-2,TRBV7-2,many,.,CASSTRTETYGYTF,TGTGCCAGCAGCACTCGGACGGAAACCTATGGCTACACCTTC
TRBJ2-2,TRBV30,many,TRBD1,CAWRGDRGPGELFF,TGTGCCTGGAGGGGGGACAGGGGGCCCGGGGAGCTGTTTTTT
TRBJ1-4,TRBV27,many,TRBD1,CASSFYADRATNEKLFF,TGTGCCAGCAGTTTTTACGCCGACAGGGCGACTAATGAAAAACTGTTTTTT
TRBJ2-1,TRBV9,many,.,CASSVRGIANEQFF,TGTGCCAGCAGCGTAAGGGGAATCGCCAATGAGCAGTTCTTC
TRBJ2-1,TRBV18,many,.,CASSPIFGAGNEQFF,TGTGCCAGCTCACCAATTTTCGGGGCGGGGAATGAGCAGTTCTTC
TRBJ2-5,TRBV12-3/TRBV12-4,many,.,CASSFSSGEETQYF,TGTGCCAGCAGTTTCAGTTCAGGGGAGGAGACCCAGTACTTC
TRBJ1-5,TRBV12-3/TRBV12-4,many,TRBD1,CASSLGGQVDQPQHF,TGTGCCAGCAGTTTAGGGGGACAGGTGGATCAGCCCCAGCATTTT
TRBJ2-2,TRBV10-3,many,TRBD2,CAISDFAGGTGELFF,TGTGCCATCAGTGACTTCGCGGGGGGCACCGGGGAGCTGTTTTTT
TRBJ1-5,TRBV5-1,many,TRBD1,CASSWDSGNQPQHF,TGCGCCAGCAGCTGGGACAGCGGCAATCAGCCCCAGCATTTT
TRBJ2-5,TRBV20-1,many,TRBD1,CSAPGQGQETQYF,TGCAGTGCTCCTGGACAGGGGCAAGAGACCCAGTACTTC
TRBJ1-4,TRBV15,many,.,CATSRARAGSTNEKLFF,TGTGCCACCAGCAGAGCGCGAGCAGGGTCTACTAATGAAAAACTGTTTTTT
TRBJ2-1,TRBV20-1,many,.,CSASGKDHNEQFF,TGCAGTGCTAGCGGGAAGGACCACAATGAGCAGTTCTTC